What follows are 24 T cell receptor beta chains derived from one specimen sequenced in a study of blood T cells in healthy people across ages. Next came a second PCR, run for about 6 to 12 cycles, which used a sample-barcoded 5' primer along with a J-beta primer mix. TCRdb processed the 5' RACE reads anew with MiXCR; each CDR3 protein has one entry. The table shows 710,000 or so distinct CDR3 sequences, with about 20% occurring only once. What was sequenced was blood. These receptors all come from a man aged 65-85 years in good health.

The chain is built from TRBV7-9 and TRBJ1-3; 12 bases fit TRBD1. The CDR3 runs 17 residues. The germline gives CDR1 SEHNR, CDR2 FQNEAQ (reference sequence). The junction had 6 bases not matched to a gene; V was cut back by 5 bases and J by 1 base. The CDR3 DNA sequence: TGTGCCAGCAGCATGGGACAGGGGGCTCTATCTGGAAACACCATATATTTT. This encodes CASSMGQGALSGNTIYF.

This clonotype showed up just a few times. The CDR3 bases are TGTGCCAGCAGTTTTCGGTCCTACAATGAGCAGTTCTTC. This gives the protein CASSFRSYNEQFF. J is TRBJ2-1 and V is TRBV27, with no clear D. With 3 bases removed from V and 1 base from J, the gap between germline ends came to 4 bases. The germline gives CDR1 MNHEY, CDR2 SMNVEV (reference sequence). The CDR3 contains 13 residues.

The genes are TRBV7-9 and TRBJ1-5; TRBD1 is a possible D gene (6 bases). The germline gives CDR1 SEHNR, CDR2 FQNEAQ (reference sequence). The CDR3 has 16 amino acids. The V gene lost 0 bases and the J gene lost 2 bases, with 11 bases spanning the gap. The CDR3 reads CASSLAWPGGNQPQHF. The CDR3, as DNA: TGTGCCAGCAGCTTAGCGTGGCCAGGGGGCAATCAGCCCCAGCATTTT.

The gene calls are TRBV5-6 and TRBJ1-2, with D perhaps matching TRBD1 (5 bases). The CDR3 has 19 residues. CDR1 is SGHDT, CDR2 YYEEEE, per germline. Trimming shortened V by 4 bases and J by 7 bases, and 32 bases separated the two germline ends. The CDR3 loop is CASSPISIVGTSDSGGYTF. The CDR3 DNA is TGTGCCAGCAGCCCTATATCCATTGTCGGGACTAGCGACAGCGGTGGCTACACCTTC.

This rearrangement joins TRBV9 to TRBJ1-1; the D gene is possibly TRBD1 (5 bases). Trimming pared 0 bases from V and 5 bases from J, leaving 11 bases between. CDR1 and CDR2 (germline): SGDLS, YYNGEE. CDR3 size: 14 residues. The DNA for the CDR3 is TGTGCCAGCAGCGTAGCCAGGGTCCGGACTGAAGCTTTCTTT. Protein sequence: CASSVARVRTEAFF.

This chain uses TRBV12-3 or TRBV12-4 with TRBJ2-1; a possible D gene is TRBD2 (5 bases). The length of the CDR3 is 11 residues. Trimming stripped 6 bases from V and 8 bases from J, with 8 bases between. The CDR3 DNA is TGTGCCAGCAGACGGGGAGATGAGCAGTTCTTC. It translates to CASRRGDEQFF.

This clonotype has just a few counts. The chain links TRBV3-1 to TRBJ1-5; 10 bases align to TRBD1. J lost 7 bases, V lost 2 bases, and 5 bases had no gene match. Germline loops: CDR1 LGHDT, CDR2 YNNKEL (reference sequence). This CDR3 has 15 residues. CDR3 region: CASSQTRDRGQPQHF. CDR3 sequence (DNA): TGTGCCAGCAGCCAAACCCGGGACAGGGGCCAGCCCCAGCATTTT.

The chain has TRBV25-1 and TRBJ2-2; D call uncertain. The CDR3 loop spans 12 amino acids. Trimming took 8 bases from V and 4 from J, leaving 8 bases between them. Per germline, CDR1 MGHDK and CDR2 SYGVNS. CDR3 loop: CASGPTTGELFF. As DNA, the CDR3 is TGTGCCAGCGGTCCTACCACCGGGGAGCTGTTTTTT.

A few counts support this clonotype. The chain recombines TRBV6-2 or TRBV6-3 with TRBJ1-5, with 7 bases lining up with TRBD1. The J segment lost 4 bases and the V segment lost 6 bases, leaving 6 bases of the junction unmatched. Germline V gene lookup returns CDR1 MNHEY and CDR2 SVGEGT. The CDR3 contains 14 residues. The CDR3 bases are TGTGCCAGCAGGGAGACAGGGCAAAATCAGCCCCAGCATTTT. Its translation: CASRETGQNQPQHF.

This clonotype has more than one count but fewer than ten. Written as DNA, the CDR3 is TGTGCCAGCTCATCCGGGACGCCCTATGAAAAACTGTTTTTT. The encoded protein is CASSSGTPYEKLFF. The chain has TRBV18 and TRBJ1-4; D is perhaps TRBD1 (5 bases). Between the trimmed V and J ends, which lost 5 bases and 6 bases, there was a span of 13 bases. The CDR3 runs 14 residues. CDR1 is KGHSH and CDR2 is LQKENI in the germline V gene.

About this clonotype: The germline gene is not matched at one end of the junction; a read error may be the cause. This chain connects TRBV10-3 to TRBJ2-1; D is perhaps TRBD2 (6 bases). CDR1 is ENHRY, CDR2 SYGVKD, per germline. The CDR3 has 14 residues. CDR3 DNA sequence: TGTGCCACCAGTGACGGGACTGTGAACAATGAGCAGTTCTTC. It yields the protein CATSDGTVNNEQFF.

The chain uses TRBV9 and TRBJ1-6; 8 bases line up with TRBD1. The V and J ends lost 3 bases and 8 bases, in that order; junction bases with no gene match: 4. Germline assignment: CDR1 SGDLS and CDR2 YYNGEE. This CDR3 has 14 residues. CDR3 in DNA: TGTGCCAGCAGCGGGACAGGGCTTTATTCACCCCTCCACTTT. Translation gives CASSGTGLYSPLHF.

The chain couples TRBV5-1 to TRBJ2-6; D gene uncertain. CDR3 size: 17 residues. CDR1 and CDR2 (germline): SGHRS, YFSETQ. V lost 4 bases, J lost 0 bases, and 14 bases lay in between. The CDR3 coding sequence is TGCGCCAGCAGCCCTAGGACGCTCTCCTCTGGGGCCAACGTCCTGACTTTC. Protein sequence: CASSPRTLSSGANVLTF.

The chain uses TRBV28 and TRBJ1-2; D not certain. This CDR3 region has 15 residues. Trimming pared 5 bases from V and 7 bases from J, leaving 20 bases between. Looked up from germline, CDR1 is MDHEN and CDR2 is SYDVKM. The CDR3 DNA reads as TGTGCCAGCAGTGCACCCCGAGGAGCACCTGGTGGCTACACCTTC. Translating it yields CASSAPRGAPGGYTF.

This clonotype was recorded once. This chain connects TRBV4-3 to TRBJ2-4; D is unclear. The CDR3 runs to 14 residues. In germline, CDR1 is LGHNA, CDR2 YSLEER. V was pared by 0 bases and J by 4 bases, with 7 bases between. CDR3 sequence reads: CASSQELGKNIQYF. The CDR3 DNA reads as TGCGCCAGCAGCCAAGAATTGGGAAAAAACATTCAGTACTTC.

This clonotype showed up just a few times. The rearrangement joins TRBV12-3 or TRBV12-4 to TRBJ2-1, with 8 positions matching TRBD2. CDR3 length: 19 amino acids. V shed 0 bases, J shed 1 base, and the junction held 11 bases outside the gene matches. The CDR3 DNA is TGTGCCAGCAGTTTAGCGATAGGGGGTAGCGGGGAATCCTACAATGAGCAGTTCTTC. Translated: CASSLAIGGSGESYNEQFF.

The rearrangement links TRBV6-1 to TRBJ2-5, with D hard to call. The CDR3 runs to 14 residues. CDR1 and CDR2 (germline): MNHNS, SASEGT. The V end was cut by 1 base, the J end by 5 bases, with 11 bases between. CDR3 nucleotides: TGTGCCAGCAGTGAAGGGACGCCCTTTGAGACCCAGTACTTC. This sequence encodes CASSEGTPFETQYF.

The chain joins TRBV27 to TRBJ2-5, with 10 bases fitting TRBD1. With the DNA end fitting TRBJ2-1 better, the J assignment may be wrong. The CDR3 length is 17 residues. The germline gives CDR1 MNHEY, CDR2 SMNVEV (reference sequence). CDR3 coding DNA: TGTGCCAGCACCGGGACAGGGGACCATCCTGGCTACAATGAGCAGTTCTTC. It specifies CASTGTGDHPGYNEQFF.

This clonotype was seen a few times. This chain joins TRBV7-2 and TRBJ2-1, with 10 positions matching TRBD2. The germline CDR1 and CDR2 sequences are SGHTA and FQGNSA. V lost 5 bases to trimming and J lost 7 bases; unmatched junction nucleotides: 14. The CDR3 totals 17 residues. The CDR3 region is CASSHTSGAYIGNEQFF. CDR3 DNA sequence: TGTGCCAGCAGCCATACTAGCGGGGCTTATATTGGGAATGAGCAGTTCTTC. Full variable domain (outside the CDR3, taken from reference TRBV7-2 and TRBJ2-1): GAGVSQSPSNKVTEKGKDVELRCDPISGHTALYWYRQSLGQGLEFLIYFQGNSAPDKSGLPSDRFSAERTGGSVSTLTIQRTQQEDSAVYLCASSHTSGAYIGNEQFFGPGTRLTVL.

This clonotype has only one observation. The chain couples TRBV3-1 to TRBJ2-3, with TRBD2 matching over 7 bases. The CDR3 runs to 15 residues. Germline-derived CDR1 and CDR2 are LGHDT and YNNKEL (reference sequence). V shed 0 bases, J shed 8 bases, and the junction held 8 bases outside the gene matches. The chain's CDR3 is CASSQEVNGGITQYF. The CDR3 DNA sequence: TGTGCCAGCAGCCAAGAGGTGAACGGGGGGATTACGCAGTATTTT.

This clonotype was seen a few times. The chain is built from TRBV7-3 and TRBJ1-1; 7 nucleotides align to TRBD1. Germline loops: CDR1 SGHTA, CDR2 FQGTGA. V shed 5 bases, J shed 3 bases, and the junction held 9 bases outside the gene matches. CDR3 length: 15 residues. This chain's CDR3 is CASSASGQADTEAFF. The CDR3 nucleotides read TGTGCCAGCAGCGCGTCCGGACAGGCCGACACTGAAGCTTTCTTT. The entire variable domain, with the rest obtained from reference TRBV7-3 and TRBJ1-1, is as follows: GAGVSQTPSNKVTEKGKYVELRCDPISGHTALYWYRQSLGQGPEFLIYFQGTGAADDSGLPNDRFFAVRPEGSVSTLKIQRTERGDSAVYLCASSASGQADTEAFFGQGTRLTVV.

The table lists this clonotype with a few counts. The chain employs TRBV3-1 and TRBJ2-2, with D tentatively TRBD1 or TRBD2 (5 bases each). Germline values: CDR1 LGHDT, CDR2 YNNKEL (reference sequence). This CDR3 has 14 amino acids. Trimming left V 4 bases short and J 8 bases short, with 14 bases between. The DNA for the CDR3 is TGTGCCAGCAGCCGGGCAGGGAGCCCGGGGGAGCTGTTTTTT. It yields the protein CASSRAGSPGELFF.

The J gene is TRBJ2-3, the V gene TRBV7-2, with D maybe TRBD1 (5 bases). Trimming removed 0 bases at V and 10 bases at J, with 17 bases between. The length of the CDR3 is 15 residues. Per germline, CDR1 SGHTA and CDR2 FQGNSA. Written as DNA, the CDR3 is TGTGCCAGCAGCTTAGCGGCCCAGGGCCTCTCGGCGCAGTATTTT. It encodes CASSLAAQGLSAQYF.

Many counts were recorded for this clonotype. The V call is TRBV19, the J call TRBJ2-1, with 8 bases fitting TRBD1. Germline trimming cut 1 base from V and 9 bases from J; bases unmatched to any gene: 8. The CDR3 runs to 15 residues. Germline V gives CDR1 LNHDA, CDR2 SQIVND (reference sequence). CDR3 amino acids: CASSIGTGSRPEQFF. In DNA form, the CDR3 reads TGTGCCAGTAGTATAGGGACAGGGTCCAGGCCTGAGCAGTTCTTC.